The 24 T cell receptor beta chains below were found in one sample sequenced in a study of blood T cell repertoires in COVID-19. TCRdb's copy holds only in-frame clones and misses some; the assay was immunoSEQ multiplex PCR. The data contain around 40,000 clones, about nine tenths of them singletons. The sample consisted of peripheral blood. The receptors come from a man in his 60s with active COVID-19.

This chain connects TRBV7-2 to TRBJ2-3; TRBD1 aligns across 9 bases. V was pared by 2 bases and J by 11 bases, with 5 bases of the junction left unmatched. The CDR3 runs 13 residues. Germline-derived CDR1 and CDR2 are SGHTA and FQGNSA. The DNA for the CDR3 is TGTGCCAGCAGCTTAACCTCGGACAGGGGGCAGTATTTT. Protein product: CASSLTSDRGQYF.

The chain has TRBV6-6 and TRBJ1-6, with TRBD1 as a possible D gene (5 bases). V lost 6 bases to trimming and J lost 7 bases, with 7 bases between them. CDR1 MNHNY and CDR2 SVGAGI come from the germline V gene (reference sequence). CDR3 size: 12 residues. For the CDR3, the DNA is TGTGCCAGCAGGGGGGGGAATTCACCCCTCCACTTT. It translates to CASRGGNSPLHF.

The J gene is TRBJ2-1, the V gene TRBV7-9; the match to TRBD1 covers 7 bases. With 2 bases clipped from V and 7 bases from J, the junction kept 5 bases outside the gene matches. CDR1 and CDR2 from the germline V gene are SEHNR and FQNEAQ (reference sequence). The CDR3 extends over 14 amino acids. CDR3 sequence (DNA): TGTGCCAGCAGCTTAAGCCGGGACAGAAATGAGCAGTTCTTC. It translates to CASSLSRDRNEQFF.

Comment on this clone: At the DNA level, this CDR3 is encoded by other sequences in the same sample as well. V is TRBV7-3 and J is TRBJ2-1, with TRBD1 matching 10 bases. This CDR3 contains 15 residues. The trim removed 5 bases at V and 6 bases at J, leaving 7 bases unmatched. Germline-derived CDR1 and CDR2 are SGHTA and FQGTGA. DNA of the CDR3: TGTGCCAGCAGCCTGGGACAGGGGAACGCCAATGAGCAGTTCTTC. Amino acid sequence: CASSLGQGNANEQFF.

CDR3 in DNA: TGTGCCAGCAGCCCTTTAGCGGGAAGCACAGATACGCAGTATTTT. Translation: CASSPLAGSTDTQYF. The genes are TRBV3-1 (or the pseudogene TRBV3-2) and TRBJ2-3, with TRBD2 identical over 8 bases. J gave up 0 bases and V 4 bases, and 3 bases lay outside the gene matches. Germline CDR1 and CDR2: LGHDT and YNNKEL (reference sequence). This CDR3 is 15 amino acids long.

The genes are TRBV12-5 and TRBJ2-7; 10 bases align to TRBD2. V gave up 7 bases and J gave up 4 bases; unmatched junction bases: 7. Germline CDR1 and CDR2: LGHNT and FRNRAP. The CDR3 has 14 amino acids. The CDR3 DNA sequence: TGTGCTAGTGCCTCCACTAGCGGGACTTACGAGCAGTACTTC. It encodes CASASTSGTYEQYF.

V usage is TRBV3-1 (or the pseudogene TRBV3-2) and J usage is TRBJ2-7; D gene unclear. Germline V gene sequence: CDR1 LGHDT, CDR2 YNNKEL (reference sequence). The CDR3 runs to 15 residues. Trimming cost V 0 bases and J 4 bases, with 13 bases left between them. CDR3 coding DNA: TGTGCCAGCAGCCAAGAGCGTCCCCTCCTTTACGAGCAGTACTTC. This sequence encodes CASSQERPLLYEQYF.

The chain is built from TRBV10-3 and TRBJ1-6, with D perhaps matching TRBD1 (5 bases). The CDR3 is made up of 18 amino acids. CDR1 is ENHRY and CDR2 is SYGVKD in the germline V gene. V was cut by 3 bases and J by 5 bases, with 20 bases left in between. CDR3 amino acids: CAISDGTGRQSDNSPLHF. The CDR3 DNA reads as TGTGCCATCAGTGATGGCACAGGCCGGCAATCGGATAATTCACCCCTCCACTTT.

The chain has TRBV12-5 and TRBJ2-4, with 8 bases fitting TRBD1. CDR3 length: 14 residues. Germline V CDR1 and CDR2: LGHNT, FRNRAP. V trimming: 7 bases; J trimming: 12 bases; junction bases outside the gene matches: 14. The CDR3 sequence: CASALDRDGITQYF. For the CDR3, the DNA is TGTGCTAGTGCCTTGGACAGGGACGGGATAACTCAGTACTTC.

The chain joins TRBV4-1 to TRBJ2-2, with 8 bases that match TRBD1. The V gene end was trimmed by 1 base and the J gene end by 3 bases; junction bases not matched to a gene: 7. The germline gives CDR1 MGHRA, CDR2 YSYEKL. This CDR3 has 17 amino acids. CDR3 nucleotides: TGCGCCAGCAGCCAAGGACAGGGGCAGGTTGACACCGGGGAGCTGTTTTTT. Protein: CASSQGQGQVDTGELFF.

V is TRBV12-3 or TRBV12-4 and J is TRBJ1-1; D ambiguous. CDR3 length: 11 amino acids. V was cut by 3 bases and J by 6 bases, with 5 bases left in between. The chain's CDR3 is CASSFAAEAFF. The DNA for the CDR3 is TGTGCCAGCAGTTTTGCGGCTGAAGCTTTCTTT.

The CDR3 DNA reads as TGTGCCAGCAGGGTGACCGGACTAGCGGGAGTCTCCTACAATGAGCAGTTCTTC. Protein: CASRVTGLAGVSYNEQFF. V is TRBV27 and J is TRBJ2-1; 13 bases agree with TRBD2. Losses at the gene ends were 6 bases for V and 0 bases for J; bases not matched to a gene: 8. CDR1 is MNHEY and CDR2 is SMNVEV in the germline V gene (reference sequence). CDR3 length: 18 amino acids.

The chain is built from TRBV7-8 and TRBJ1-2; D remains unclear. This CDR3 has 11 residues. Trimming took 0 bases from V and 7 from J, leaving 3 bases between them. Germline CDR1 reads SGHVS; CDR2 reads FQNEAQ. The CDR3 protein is CASSLARGYTF. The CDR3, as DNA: TGTGCCAGCAGCTTAGCGCGTGGCTACACCTTC.

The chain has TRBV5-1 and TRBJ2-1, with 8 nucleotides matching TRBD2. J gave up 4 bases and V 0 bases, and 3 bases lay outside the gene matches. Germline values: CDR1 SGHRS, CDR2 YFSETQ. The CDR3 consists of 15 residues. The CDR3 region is CASSLGLATYNEQFF. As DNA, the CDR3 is TGCGCCAGCAGCTTGGGACTAGCGACTTACAATGAGCAGTTCTTC. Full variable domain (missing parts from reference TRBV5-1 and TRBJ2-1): KAGVTQTPRYLIKTRGQQVTLSCSPISGHRSVSWYQQTPGQGLQFLFEYFSETQRNKGNFPGRFSGRQFSNSRSEMNVSTLELGDSALYLCASSLGLATYNEQFFGPGTRLTVL.

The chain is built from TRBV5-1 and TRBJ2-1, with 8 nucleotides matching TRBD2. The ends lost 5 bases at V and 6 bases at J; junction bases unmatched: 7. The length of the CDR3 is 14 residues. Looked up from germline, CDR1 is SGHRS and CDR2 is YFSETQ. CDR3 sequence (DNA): TGCGCCAGCAGGGTACTAGCGGCCCTCAATGAGCAGTTCTTC. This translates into CASRVLAALNEQFF.

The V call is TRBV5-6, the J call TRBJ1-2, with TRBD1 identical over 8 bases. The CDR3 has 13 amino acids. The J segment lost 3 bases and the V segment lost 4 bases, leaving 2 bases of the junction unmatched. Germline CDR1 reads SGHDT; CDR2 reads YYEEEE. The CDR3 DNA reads TGTGCCAGCAGCCAGGACAGGGACTATGGCTACACCTTC. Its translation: CASSQDRDYGYTF.

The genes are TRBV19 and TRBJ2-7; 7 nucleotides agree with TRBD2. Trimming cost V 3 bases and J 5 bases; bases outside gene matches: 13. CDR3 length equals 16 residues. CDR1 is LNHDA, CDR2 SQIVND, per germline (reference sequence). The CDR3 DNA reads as TGTGCCAGTAGTATCACCGGGCCAGCGGGAAGCCACGAGCAGTACTTC. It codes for CASSITGPAGSHEQYF.

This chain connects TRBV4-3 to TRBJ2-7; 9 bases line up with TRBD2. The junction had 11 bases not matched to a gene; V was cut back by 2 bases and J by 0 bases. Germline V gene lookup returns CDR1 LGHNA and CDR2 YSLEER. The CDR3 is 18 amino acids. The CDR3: CASSQTVAGDGISYEQYF. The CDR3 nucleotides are TGCGCCAGCAGCCAAACCGTAGCGGGGGACGGTATCTCCTACGAGCAGTACTTC.

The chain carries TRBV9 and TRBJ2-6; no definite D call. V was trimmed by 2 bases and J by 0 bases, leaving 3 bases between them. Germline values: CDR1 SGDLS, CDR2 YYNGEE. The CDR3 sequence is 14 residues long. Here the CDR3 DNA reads TGTGCCAGCAGCGTGAGCTCTGGGGCCAACGTCCTGACTTTC. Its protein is CASSVSSGANVLTF.

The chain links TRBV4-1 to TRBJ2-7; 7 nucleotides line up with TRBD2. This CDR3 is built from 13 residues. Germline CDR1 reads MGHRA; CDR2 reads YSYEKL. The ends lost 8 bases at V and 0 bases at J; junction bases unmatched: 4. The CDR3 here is CASAGTNSYEQYF. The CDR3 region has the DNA TGCGCCAGCGCCGGGACTAACTCCTACGAGCAGTACTTC.

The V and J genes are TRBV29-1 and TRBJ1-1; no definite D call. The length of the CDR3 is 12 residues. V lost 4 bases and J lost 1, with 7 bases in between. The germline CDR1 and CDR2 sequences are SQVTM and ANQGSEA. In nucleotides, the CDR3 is TGCAGCGTTGCACATCCGAACACTGAAGCTTTCTTT. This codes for CSVAHPNTEAFF.

This CDR3 reads CASSWGGDNQPQHF. CDR3 sequence (DNA): TGTGCCAGCAGTTGGGGCGGAGACAATCAGCCCCAGCATTTT. J is TRBJ1-5 and V is TRBV6-2 or TRBV6-3, with a weak D call TRBD1 (5 bases). Between the trimmed V and J ends, which lost 4 bases and 3 bases, there was a span of 10 bases. The germline CDR1 and CDR2 sequences are MNHEY and SVGEGT. The CDR3 extends over 14 amino acids.

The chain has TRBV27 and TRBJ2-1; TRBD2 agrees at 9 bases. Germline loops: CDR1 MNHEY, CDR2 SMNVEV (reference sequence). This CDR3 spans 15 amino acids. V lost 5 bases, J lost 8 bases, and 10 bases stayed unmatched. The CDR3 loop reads CASSPIAGVSHEQFF. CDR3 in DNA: TGTGCCAGCAGTCCTATAGCGGGAGTTTCTCATGAGCAGTTCTTC.

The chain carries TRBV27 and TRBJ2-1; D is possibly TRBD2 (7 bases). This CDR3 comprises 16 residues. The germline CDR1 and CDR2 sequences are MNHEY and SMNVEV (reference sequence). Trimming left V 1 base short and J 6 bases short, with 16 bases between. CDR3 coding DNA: TGTGCCAGCAGTTTATTGGCCCCGGGGGGCCCCAATGAGCAGTTCTTC. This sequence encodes CASSLLAPGGPNEQFF.